The 7 T cell receptor beta chains below come from one sample, sequenced in a study of T cells in Graves' hyperthyroidism and ophthalmopathy. Researchers amplified the TCR beta CDR3 regions from RNA transcripts. The HTBI primer set drove a first-round RT-PCR of the TCR CDR3. MiXCR was run by TCRdb on the multiplex PCR reads, yielding one entry per CDR3 protein. The data contain fewer than 450,000 distinct CDR3 sequences, roughly 17% of them singletons. The specimen was blood. These receptors all stem from a woman younger than 45 with Graves' hyperthyroidism that later progressed to Graves' ophthalmopathy.

Worth noting for this clonotype: A read error may explain this, as a much larger clone is one base away. The chain recombines TRBV24-1 with TRBJ2-1; TRBD1 matches 10 bases. This CDR3 is 22 amino acids long. Germline CDR1 KGHDR, CDR2 SFDVKD. The CDR3 is CAASDSLSRTGGSAGVMNEQFF. The CDR3 DNA reads as TGTGCCGCCAGTGATTCCCTAAGCCGGACAGGGGGATCAGCGGGAGTGATGAATGAGCAGTTCTTC.

The chain employs TRBV19 and TRBJ2-3; 9 bases line up with TRBD2. V lost 4 bases and J lost 8; bases outside the gene matches: 10. The CDR3 is 15 amino acids. Per germline, CDR1 LNHDA and CDR2 SQIVND (reference sequence). CDR3 DNA sequence: TGTGCCAGTAGTACCAACAGCGGGGGGTCAGCTACGCAGTATTTT. Amino acid sequence: CASSTNSGGSATQYF.

This chain links TRBV6-1 with TRBJ2-3, with 12 bases matching TRBD2. CDR3 length: 16 amino acids. Germline V gene sequence: CDR1 MNHNS, CDR2 SASEGT. The V segment lost 5 bases and the J segment 3 bases; nucleotides outside the gene matches: 6. CDR3 DNA sequence: TGTGCCAGCAGTACGACTAGCGGGAGTGGAACAGATACGCAGTATTTT. Translated: CASSTTSGSGTDTQYF.

This clonotype was counted at least ten times. The chain couples TRBV27 to TRBJ1-4; D possibly corresponds to TRBD1 (6 bases). Germline assignment: CDR1 MNHEY and CDR2 SMNVEV (reference sequence). Trimming cost V 7 bases and J 8 bases, with 17 bases left between them. The CDR3 consists of 14 residues. The CDR3: CASTGTTGREKLFF. The CDR3 DNA reads TGTGCCAGCACGGGGACAACCGGGAGGGAAAAACTGTTTTTT.

The table lists this clonotype with many counts. CDR3 nucleotides: TGCAGCGTAGGACAGGGGGCGAGCTCCTATAATTCACCCCTCCACTTT. Translation gives CSVGQGASSYNSPLHF. The gene calls are TRBV29-1 and TRBJ1-6; TRBD1 matches 11 bases. The CDR3 runs to 16 residues. The V gene's germline CDR1 is SQVTM and CDR2 ANQGSEA. The V and J ends lost 6 bases and 0 bases, in that order; junction bases with no gene match: 4.

Remarks on this clonotype: The junction and the germline gene differ at one end; a read error may be behind it. This chain joins TRBV2 and TRBJ2-2; D is perhaps TRBD1 (6 bases). This CDR3 region has 16 residues. CDR1 and CDR2 from the germline V gene are SNHLY and FYNNEI. CDR3 DNA sequence: TGTGCCAGCGGGGACACGACCTCTTCCGTCGCCGGGGAGCTGTCTTTT. Residues: CASGDTTSSVAGELSF.

The rearrangement links TRBV20-1 to TRBJ2-1; maybe TRBD2 (6 bases). Per germline, CDR1 DFQATT and CDR2 SNEGSKA (reference sequence). Trimming left V 1 base short and J 8 bases short, with 18 bases between. The CDR3 totals 15 residues. The CDR3 DNA follows: TGCAGTGCTAGAGGTGGAGGGGCCGGTAGGGATGAGCAGTTCTTC. Its translation is CSARGGGAGRDEQFF.